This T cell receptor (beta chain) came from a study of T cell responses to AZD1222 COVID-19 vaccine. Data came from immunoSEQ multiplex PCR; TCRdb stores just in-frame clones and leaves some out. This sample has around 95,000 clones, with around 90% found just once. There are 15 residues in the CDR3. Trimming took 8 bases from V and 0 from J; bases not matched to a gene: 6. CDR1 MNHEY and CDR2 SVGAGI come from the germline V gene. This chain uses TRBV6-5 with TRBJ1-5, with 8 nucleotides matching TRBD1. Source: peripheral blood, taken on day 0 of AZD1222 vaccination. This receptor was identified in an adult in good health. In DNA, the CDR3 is TGTGCCAGCCAGGGACAGGCGTATAGCAATCAGCCCCAGCATTTT. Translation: CASQGQAYSNQPQHF.